The T cell receptor (beta chain) under discussion was sequenced for a study of OX40 agonist ivuxolimab in advanced cancers. About the study: Every 2 weeks, ivuxolimab was infused into the patients intravenously at between 0.01 and 10 mg/kg. Study observations and caveats: Those patients achieving a partial response at 0.1-3.0 mg/kg showed among the lowest clonal expansion. Part of the nonresponder group also had normalized T-cell clonal expansion that was low.

V was trimmed by 8 bases and J by 7 bases, leaving 8 bases between them. Per germline, CDR1 GTSNPN and CDR2 SVGIG (reference sequence). This CDR3 comprises 10 residues. Libraries were prepared by immunoSEQ multiplex PCR; TCRdb keeps only in-frame clonotypes and omits some of them. The table records around 16,000 clones, roughly 60% of them present only once. Patients had blood sampled at baseline and again on cycle 4 day 1 and cycle 7 day 1. A note on this clone: Its target is unknown.

This TCR was recovered from an adult with an advanced solid tumor such as melanoma, head and neck, liver or kidney cancer. This specimen was CD4+ or CD8+ T cells sorted from blood, taken in a trial of the OX40 agonist ivuxolimab. The rearrangement uses TRBV30 and TRBJ2-2; D is uncertain. CDR3 in DNA: TGTGCCCTAGGGTACGGGGAGCTGTTTTTT. It is translated as CALGYGELFF.